This T cell receptor (beta chain) was sequenced during a study of CD8+ T cells in alopecia areata. General study points: Tofacitinib significantly decreased scalp clonality and expanded CD8+ clones among top 100.

In this sample, this clone turned up a few times. Its antigen is currently unknown. This sample's treatment: oral pan-JAK inhibitor, 5-10 mg twice daily. Obtained from alopecia areata patients were lesional scalp punch biopsies along with peripheral blood. RNA was isolated and reverse transcribed to cDNA, the sequencing template. Measured with immunoSEQ multiplex PCR; TCRdb has only the in-frame clones, and not every one. The sample records 150,000 to 200,000 clones, roughly 60% being singletons. Germline V lookup: CDR1 KGHSH, CDR2 LQKENI. Trimming shortened V by 8 bases and J by 3 bases, and 10 bases separated the two germline ends. CDR3 length: 13 residues.

The chain has TRBV18 and TRBJ2-2; D gene uncertain. Source: CD4+ T cells sorted from blood, taken at week 24, from a patient treated with tofacitinib. This sequence originates from a human donor with alopecia areata. The CDR3: CASQVVDTGELFF. The CDR3 DNA sequence: TGTGCCAGCCAGGTTGTGGACACCGGGGAGCTGTTTTTT.